This entry is about one T cell receptor (beta chain). The sample is drawn from a study of T cell responses to AZD1222 COVID-19 vaccine. Study details: Pooling covered second doses at about 4 or about 12 weeks.

The V and J ends lost 4 bases and 0 bases respectively, with 9 bases between them. Germline CDR1 is LNHDA and CDR2 is SQIVND (reference sequence). The CDR3 length is 14 residues. Method: immunoSEQ multiplex PCR; TCRdb's copy keeps in-frame clones and lacks some. The sample comprises about 120,000 clones, more than 85% of which are singletons, and under 3.5% rests with the top ten. The V call is TRBV19, the J call TRBJ1-1; a possible D gene is TRBD1 (6 bases). This sequence was found in an adult in good health. The sequences come from peripheral blood, collected on day 0 of AZD1222 vaccination. CDR3 coding DNA: TGTGCCAGTAGTACATGGACAGTGAACACTGAAGCTTTCTTT. It is translated as CASSTWTVNTEAFF.